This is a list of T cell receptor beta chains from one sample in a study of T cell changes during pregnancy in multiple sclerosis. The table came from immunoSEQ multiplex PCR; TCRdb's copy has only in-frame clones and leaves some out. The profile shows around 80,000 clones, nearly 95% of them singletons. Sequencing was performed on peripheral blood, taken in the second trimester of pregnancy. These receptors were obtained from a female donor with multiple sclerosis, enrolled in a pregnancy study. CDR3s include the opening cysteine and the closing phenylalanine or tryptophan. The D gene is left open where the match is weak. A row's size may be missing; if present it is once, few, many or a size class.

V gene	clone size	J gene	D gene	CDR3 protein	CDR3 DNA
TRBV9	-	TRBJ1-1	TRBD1	CASSVGQGWTEAFF	TGTGCCAGCAGCGTCGGACAGGGCTGGACTGAAGCTTTCTTT
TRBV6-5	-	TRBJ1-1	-	CASNSLGGTEAFF	TGTGCCAGCAACTCGCTGGGAGGGACTGAAGCTTTCTTT
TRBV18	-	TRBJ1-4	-	CASSPGTGGTNEKLFF	TGTGCCAGCTCACCCGGGACTGGTGGAACTAATGAAAAACTGTTTTTT
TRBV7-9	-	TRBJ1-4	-	CASSPPQTNEKLFF	TGTGCCAGCAGCCCCCCGCAGACTAATGAAAAACTGTTTTTT
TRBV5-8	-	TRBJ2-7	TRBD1	CASSWARDRIIYEQYF	TGTGCCAGCAGCTGGGCCCGGGACAGAATTATCTACGAGCAGTACTTC
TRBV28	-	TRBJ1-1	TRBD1	CASSLRQGAGNTEAFF	TGTGCCAGCAGTTTACGACAGGGGGCGGGAAACACTGAAGCTTTCTTT
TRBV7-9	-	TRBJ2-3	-	CASSDPLETSTDTQYF	TGTGCCAGCAGCGACCCCCTCGAGACTAGCACAGATACGCAGTATTTT
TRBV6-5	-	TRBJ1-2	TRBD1	CASTRQGFYGYTF	TGTGCCAGCACTCGACAGGGTTTCTATGGCTACACCTTC
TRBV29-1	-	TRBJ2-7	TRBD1	CSVEGSRTGGGYVQYF	TGCAGCGTTGAAGGTAGTAGGACAGGGGGTGGTTATGTGCAGTACTTC
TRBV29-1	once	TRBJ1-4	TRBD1	CSVEGGTGGVLPEKLFF	TGCAGCGTTGAAGGGGGGACAGGGGGAGTTTTACCTGAAAAACTGTTTTTT
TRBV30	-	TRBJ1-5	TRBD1	CAWSTGTVSNQPQHF	TGTGCCTGGAGTACTGGGACAGTGAGCAATCAGCCCCAGCATTTT
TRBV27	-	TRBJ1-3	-	CASSLHGVSGGNTIYF	TGTGCCAGCAGTTTACACGGGGTCAGCGGTGGAAACACCATATATTTT
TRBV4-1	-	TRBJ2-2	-	CASSHRQGTGELFF	TGCGCCAGCAGCCATCGGCAGGGAACCGGGGAGCTGTTTTTT
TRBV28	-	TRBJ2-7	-	CASTPAGGGSEQYF	TGTGCCAGCACCCCAGCAGGGGGCGGGAGCGAGCAGTACTTC
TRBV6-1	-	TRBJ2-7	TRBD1	CASSPDRDYYEQYF	TGTGCCAGCAGCCCGGACAGGGATTATTACGAGCAGTACTTC
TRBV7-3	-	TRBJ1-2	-	CASSLTGRSKGYTF	TGTGCCAGCAGCTTAACCGGGAGGTCAAAAGGCTACACCTTC
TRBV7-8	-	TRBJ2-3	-	CASSLNSESEKYF	TGTGCCAGCAGCTTAAATTCGGAGAGCGAAAAGTATTTT
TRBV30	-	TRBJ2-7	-	CAMDPGGSPYEQYF	TGTGCGATGGACCCTGGGGGGAGCCCCTACGAGCAGTACTTC
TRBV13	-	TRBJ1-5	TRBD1	CASSKGQTNQPQHF	TGTGCCAGCAGCAAGGGACAGACAAATCAGCCCCAGCATTTT
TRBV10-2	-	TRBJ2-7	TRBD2	CASMGLEGEQYF	TGCGCCAGCATGGGACTAGAGGGCGAGCAGTACTTC
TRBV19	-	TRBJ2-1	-	CASSTGDYNEQFF	TGTGCCAGTAGTACGGGGGATTACAATGAGCAGTTCTTC
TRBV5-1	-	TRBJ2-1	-	CASSLVREFGGYNEQFF	TGCGCCAGCAGCTTGGTGAGGGAGTTTGGTGGCTACAATGAGCAGTTCTTC
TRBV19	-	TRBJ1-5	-	CASSIGAGGKSYQPQHF	TGTGCCAGTAGTATAGGGGCGGGGGGGAAATCATATCAGCCCCAGCATTTT
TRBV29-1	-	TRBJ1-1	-	CSVEGGDFVAEAFF	TGCAGCGTTGAAGGGGGGGATTTCGTTGCTGAAGCTTTCTTT
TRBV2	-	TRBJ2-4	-	CASSVNVAGSKNIQYF	TGTGCCAGCAGTGTAAATGTTGCGGGGTCCAAAAACATTCAGTACTTC
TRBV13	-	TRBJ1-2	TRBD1	CASRHRGLVYGYTF	TGTGCCAGCAGGCACAGGGGGCTGGTCTATGGCTACACCTTC
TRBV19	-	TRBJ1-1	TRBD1	CASSTRTGRFWGTEAFF	TGTGCCAGTAGTACAAGGACAGGGAGGTTTTGGGGCACTGAAGCTTTCTTT